Listed below are T cell receptor beta chains from one sample, sequenced in a study of cytomegalovirus exposure and HLA in healthy donors. TCRdb's copy holds only in-frame clones and misses some; the assay was immunoSEQ multiplex PCR. The table shows around 150,000 clones, with roughly two thirds occurring only once. The sample consisted of PBMCs. These receptors all stem from a woman younger than 30 in good health and CMV-seropositive. Each CDR3 is given with its conserved first and last residue. The D gene is left open where the match is weak. A row's size may be missing; if present it is once, few, many or a size class.

J: TRBJ1-1; size: -; V: TRBV28; length: 17; D: TRBD1; CDR3: CASSLLGQHTLNTEAFF; DNA: TGTGCCAGCAGTTTATTGGGACAGCATACATTGAACACTGAAGCTTTCTTT
J: TRBJ2-7; size: -; V: TRBV7-9; length: 12; D: TRBD2; CDR3: CASSFSGGEQYF; DNA: TGTGCCAGCAGCTTTAGCGGGGGGGAGCAGTACTTC
J: TRBJ2-3; size: few; V: TRBV7-9; length: 16; D: -; CDR3: CASSMGQVVGTDTQYF; DNA: TGTGCCAGCAGCATGGGACAAGTGGTCGGCACAGATACGCAGTATTTT
J: TRBJ1-1; size: -; V: TRBV2; length: 14; D: TRBD1; CDR3: CASDIQGAGTEAFF; DNA: TGTGCCAGCGATATACAGGGGGCCGGAACTGAAGCTTTCTTT
J: TRBJ1-6; size: -; V: TRBV5-4; length: 14; D: -; CDR3: CASSPQGYNSPLHF; DNA: TGTGCCAGCAGCCCTCAGGGCTATAATTCACCCCTCCACTTT
J: TRBJ2-7; size: -; V: TRBV5-1; length: 14; D: -; CDR3: CASTNIPRSYEQYF; DNA: TGCGCCAGCACCAATATACCGCGCTCCTACGAGCAGTACTTC
J: TRBJ1-1; size: -; V: TRBV7-9; length: 13; D: -; CDR3: CASSPAENTEAFF; DNA: TGTGCCAGCAGCCCCGCAGAGAACACTGAAGCTTTCTTT
J: TRBJ2-2; size: -; V: TRBV4-2; length: 14; D: TRBD2; CDR3: CASRLADLSGELFF; DNA: TGTGCCAGCCGACTAGCGGACCTTAGCGGGGAGCTGTTTTTT
J: TRBJ1-2; size: -; V: TRBV10-2; length: 12; D: -; CDR3: CASATGIYGYTF; DNA: TGCGCCAGCGCTACAGGGATCTATGGCTACACCTTC
J: TRBJ2-1; size: -; V: TRBV5-4; length: 15; D: TRBD2; CDR3: CASSPGLAGYNEQFF; DNA: TGTGCCAGCAGCCCCGGACTAGCGGGTTACAATGAGCAGTTCTTC
J: TRBJ2-7; size: few; V: TRBV5-8; length: 14; D: TRBD1; CDR3: CASNRRTGSHEQYF; DNA: TGTGCCAGCAACAGACGGACAGGGTCCCACGAGCAGTACTTC
J: TRBJ2-1; size: few; V: TRBV25-1; length: 14; D: TRBD2; CDR3: CAIQAGGPLNEQFF; DNA: TGTGCCATCCAAGCGGGAGGGCCATTAAATGAGCAGTTCTTC
J: TRBJ2-5; size: -; V: TRBV2; length: 14; D: -; CDR3: CASTPREYQETQYF; DNA: TGTGCCAGCACGCCACGGGAGTACCAAGAGACCCAGTACTTC
J: TRBJ2-7; size: few; V: TRBV30; length: 13; D: -; CDR3: CAWSGPNEYEQYF; DNA: TGTGCCTGGAGTGGGCCCAATGAATACGAGCAGTACTTC
J: TRBJ1-1; size: -; V: TRBV19; length: 14; D: TRBD1; CDR3: CASREGQGDTEAFF; DNA: TGTGCCAGTAGGGAAGGACAGGGTGACACTGAAGCTTTCTTT
J: TRBJ1-6; size: -; V: TRBV27; length: 19; D: TRBD1; CDR3: CASSLTRDRGLSGRSPLHF; DNA: TGTGCCAGCAGTTTGACCCGGGACAGGGGGCTCTCGGGGCGGTCACCCCTCCACTTT
J: TRBJ1-1; size: -; V: TRBV6-5; length: 14; D: -; CDR3: CASSFLQGNTEAFF; DNA: TGTGCCAGCAGTTTTCTCCAGGGGAACACTGAAGCTTTCTTT
J: TRBJ2-7; size: -; V: TRBV30; length: 13; D: TRBD1; CDR3: CAWSAGQDYEQYF; DNA: TGTGCCTGGAGTGCGGGACAGGACTACGAGCAGTACTTC
J: TRBJ1-1; size: few; V: TRBV25-1; length: 14; D: -; CDR3: CASSDFRGKAEAFF; DNA: TGTGCCAGCAGCGACTTCAGGGGAAAGGCTGAAGCTTTCTTT
J: TRBJ1-1; size: -; V: TRBV29-1; length: 14; D: -; CDR3: CSVELGRAITEAFF; DNA: TGCAGCGTTGAACTTGGGAGGGCTATCACTGAAGCTTTCTTT
J: TRBJ2-1; size: -; V: TRBV6-5; length: 12; D: TRBD2; CDR3: CASSGTTGEQFF; DNA: TGTGCCAGCAGCGGGACTACGGGTGAGCAGTTCTTC
J: TRBJ2-3; size: -; V: TRBV5-5; length: 16; D: TRBD2; CDR3: CASRGVGTRVGDTQYF; DNA: TGTGCCAGCAGGGGCGTTGGGACTAGGGTGGGGGATACGCAGTATTTT
J: TRBJ2-1; size: -; V: TRBV5-8; length: 14; D: -; CDR3: CATLPWDSDYEQFF; DNA: TGTGCCACCTTGCCATGGGACTCCGACTATGAGCAGTTCTTC
J: TRBJ1-2; size: -; V: TRBV9; length: 15; D: -; CDR3: CASSVGLGANYGYTF; DNA: TGTGCCAGCAGCGTAGGTCTGGGCGCCAACTATGGCTACACCTTC
J: TRBJ2-7; size: -; V: TRBV7-9; length: 14; D: -; CDR3: CASSPRGPQDEQYF; DNA: TGTGCCAGCAGCCCCAGGGGTCCTCAGGACGAGCAGTACTTC